This T cell receptor (beta chain) derives from a study of tumor-infiltrating lymphocytes in primary liver carcinoma. The input was 450 to 550 ng total RNA; TCR beta cDNA was made from it with a constant-region primer. What produced the TCR beta libraries was three nested multiplex PCR rounds using slightly modified ARM-PCR. The first two PCR rounds, roughly 11 cycles each, used TRBV1-TRBV30 forward primers and a C-beta reverse primer. TCRdb re-called the multiplex PCR reads with MiXCR, one entry per CDR3 protein. In the table there are roughly 120,000 distinct CDR3 sequences, around 62% of which are singletons. The study co-extracted DNA and RNA from 20-30 mg of unsorted bulk tissue. Each of the tumor samples contained in excess of 80% viable tumor cells. This clonotype came up many times. Germline-derived CDR1 and CDR2 are SGHAT and FQDESV (reference sequence). V lost 1 base to trimming and J lost 2 bases, with 7 bases between them. The CDR3 sequence is 14 residues long.

The chain uses TRBV11-1 and TRBJ2-3; D not certain. Sequencing input: liver tumor tissue from sampling region 1. Subset here: tumor region T1, superior pole. The sequence was collected from a woman aged 60-75 years with primary liver carcinoma and hepatitis B virus infection. CDR3 nucleotide sequence: TGTGCCAGCAGCTTAGACAGACTCACAGATACGCAGTATTTT. Translating gives CASSLDRLTDTQYF.